This T cell receptor beta chain was recovered during a study of shared clonotypes between healthy human individuals. For the study at large: Donors were a couple of women and three men aged 18 to 49. Study-wide results and caveats: Since donors were few, the genetic and exposure-history diversity represented was limited. Naive subsets usually exceeded memory subsets in estimated richness.

Adult donors, all healthy and HIV-negative, had no recent acute infections or vaccinations. Profiled with immunoSEQ multiplex PCR; TCRdb holds only in-frame clones, not every one. Among over a million clones listed, approximately 96% were seen once. As for this clone: The antigen remains undetermined.

Losses at the gene ends were 5 bases for V and 4 bases for J; bases not matched to a gene: 7. The CDR3 has 15 amino acids. The germline V gene encodes CDR1 MNHEY and CDR2 SMNVEV (reference sequence). The sequencing input was naive CD4+ T cells sorted from blood. Described subset: CD45RA+ positively selected. The receptor was isolated from a man aged 25 to 40 in good health. The chain recombines TRBV27 with TRBJ2-2, with 7 nucleotides matching TRBD1. Here the CDR3 DNA reads TGTGCCAGCAGTAAACAGGGGATCCCCACCGGGGAGCTGTTTTTT. Translating gives CASSKQGIPTGELFF.